This T cell receptor beta chain was documented in a study of beta chain features in type 1 diabetes. Study conclusions and caveats: Cells expressing TCR highly could be over-represented by cDNA sequencing. Shorter TCRB CDR3s, moderately but significantly so, marked every one of the four CD4+ subsets in Type 1 diabetes patients. More deletions and fewer insertions at VDJ junctions were found in patients with type 1 diabetes.

The table lists this clone with a few counts. Its antigen is unknown. All of the isolated RNA was reverse transcribed, so expressed TCRB transcripts were sequenced. Assay used: immunoSEQ multiplex PCR; TCRdb lists only in-frame clones, some missing. The table includes hundreds of thousands of clones, around an eighth detected once. The specimen was naive CD4+ T cells from blood. The TCR was taken from a man aged 18 to 30 in good health.

The CDR3 DNA sequence: TGTGCCAGCCGACCGGGAGAAAACGTCATCTCGGACGAGCAGTACTTC. Residues: CASRPGENVISDEQYF. V is TRBV18 and J is TRBJ2-7, with D perhaps matching TRBD2 (6 bases). Between the trimmed V and J ends, which lost 8 bases and 5 bases, there was a span of 25 bases. CDR1 and CDR2 from the germline V gene are KGHSH and LQKENI. The CDR3 covers 16 residues.